This T cell receptor beta chain appears in the sequencing data of a study of blood T cell repertoires in COVID-19. This clone occurred a few times. Study processing details: Amplification with reference gene primers provided the estimates of nucleated cell counts. The table came from immunoSEQ multiplex PCR; TCRdb's copy has only in-frame clones and leaves some out. The D gene and trimming were derived from the DNA, and the V and J assignments and clone size from that table. The repertoire consists of some 99,000 clones, with 70% to 90% occurring once and the leading ten covering 10% to 15%. The V and J ends lost 2 bases and 4 bases, in that order; junction bases with no gene match: 6. There are 16 residues in the CDR3. The V gene's germline CDR1 is MGHRA and CDR2 YSYEKL.

The clonotype was recovered from a woman aged 55-69 years in a cohort sampled during active or convalescent COVID-19. The V call is TRBV4-1, the J call TRBJ1-1, with TRBD1 matching over 11 bases. Sequenced input: peripheral blood. The CDR3 spells CASSQTRGTGGTEAFF. CDR3 nucleotide sequence: TGCGCCAGCAGCCAAACTCGAGGGACAGGGGGCACTGAAGCTTTCTTT.